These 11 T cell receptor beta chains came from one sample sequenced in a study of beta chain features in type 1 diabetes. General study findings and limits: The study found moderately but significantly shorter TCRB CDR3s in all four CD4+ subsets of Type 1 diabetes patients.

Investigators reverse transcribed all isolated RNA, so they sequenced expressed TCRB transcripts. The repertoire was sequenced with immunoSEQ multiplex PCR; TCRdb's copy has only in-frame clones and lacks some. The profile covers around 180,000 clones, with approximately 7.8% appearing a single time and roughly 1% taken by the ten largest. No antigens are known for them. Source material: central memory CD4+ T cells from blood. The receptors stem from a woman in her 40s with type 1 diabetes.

CDR3 bases: TGTGCCAGCAGCTCAGGGCGCGATACGCAGTATTTT. This translates into CASSSGRDTQYF. V gene TRBV7-9 combines with J gene TRBJ2-3, with D possibly being TRBD1 (5 bases). This CDR3 has 12 amino acids. Looked up from germline, CDR1 is SEHNR and CDR2 is FQNEAQ (reference sequence). V lost 4 bases and J 6 bases, leaving 8 bases between the germline ends.

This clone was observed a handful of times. The CDR3 reads CASSRNAGTGQGYTF. CDR3 nucleotide sequence: TGTGCCAGCAGCCGAAATGCGGGGACAGGGCAGGGCTACACCTTC. The chain carries TRBV7-2 and TRBJ1-2; 9 bases are shared with TRBD1. The CDR3 covers 15 residues. V lost 5 bases, J lost 8 bases, and 12 bases stayed unmatched. CDR1 SGHTA and CDR2 FQGNSA come from the germline V gene.

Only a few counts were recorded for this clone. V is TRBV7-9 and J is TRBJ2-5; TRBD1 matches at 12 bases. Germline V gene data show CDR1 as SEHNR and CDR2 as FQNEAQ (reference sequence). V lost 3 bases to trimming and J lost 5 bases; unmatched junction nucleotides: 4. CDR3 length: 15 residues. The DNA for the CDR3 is TGTGCCAGCAGCTTGGGGACAGGGGGCTTGGAGACCCAGTACTTC. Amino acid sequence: CASSLGTGGLETQYF. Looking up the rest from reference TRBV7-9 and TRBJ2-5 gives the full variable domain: DTGVSQNPRHKITKRGQNVTFRCDPISEHNRLYWYRQTLGQGPEFLTYFQNEAQLEKSRLLSDRFSAERPKGSFSTLEIQRTEQGDSAMYLCASSLGTGGLETQYFGPGTRLLVL.

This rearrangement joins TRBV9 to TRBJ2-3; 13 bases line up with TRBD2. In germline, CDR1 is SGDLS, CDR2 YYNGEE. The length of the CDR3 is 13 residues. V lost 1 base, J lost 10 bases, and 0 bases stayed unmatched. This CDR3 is CASSVTSGGAQYF. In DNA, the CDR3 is TGTGCCAGCAGCGTAACTAGCGGGGGGGCGCAGTATTTT.

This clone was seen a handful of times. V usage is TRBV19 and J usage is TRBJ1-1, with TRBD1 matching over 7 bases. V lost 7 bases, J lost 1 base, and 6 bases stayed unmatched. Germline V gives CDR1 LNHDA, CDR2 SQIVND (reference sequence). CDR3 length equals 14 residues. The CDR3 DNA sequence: TGTGCCAGTACGAGGGGACAGACGAACACTGAAGCTTTCTTT. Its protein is CASTRGQTNTEAFF.

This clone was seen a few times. The CDR3 loop is CASSAGAYTEAFF. Written as DNA, the CDR3 is TGTGCCAGCAGCGCAGGGGCCTACACTGAAGCTTTCTTT. The chain recombines TRBV7-3 with TRBJ1-1; tentative D call: TRBD1 (6 bases). This CDR3 spans 13 amino acids. V lost 5 bases to trimming and J lost 3 bases, with 10 bases between them. Germline CDR1 and CDR2: SGHTA and FQGTGA.

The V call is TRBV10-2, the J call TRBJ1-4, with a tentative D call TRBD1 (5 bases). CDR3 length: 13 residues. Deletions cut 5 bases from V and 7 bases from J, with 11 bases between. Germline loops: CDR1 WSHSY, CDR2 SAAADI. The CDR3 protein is CASSQGVGEKLFF. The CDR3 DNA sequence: TGCGCCAGCAGTCAGGGTGTGGGTGAAAAACTGTTTTTT.

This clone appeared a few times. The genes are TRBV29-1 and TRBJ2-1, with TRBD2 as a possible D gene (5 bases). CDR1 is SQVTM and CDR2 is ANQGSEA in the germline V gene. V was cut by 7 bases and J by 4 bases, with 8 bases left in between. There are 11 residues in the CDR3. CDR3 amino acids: CSGWEYNEQFF. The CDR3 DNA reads TGCAGCGGCTGGGAGTACAATGAGCAGTTCTTC.

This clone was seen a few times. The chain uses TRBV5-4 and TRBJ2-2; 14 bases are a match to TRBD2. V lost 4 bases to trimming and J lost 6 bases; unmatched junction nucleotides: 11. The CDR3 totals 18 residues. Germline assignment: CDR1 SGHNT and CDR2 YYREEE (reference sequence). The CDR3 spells CASSASGLAGAAAGELFF. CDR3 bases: TGTGCCAGCAGCGCCTCGGGACTAGCGGGAGCTGCGGCCGGGGAGCTGTTTTTT.

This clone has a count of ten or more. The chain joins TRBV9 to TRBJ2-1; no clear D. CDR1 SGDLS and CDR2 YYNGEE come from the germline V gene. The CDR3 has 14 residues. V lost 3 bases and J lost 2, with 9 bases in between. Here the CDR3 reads CASSAGKAYNEQFF. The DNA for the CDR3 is TGTGCCAGCAGCGCGGGTAAGGCCTACAATGAGCAGTTCTTC.

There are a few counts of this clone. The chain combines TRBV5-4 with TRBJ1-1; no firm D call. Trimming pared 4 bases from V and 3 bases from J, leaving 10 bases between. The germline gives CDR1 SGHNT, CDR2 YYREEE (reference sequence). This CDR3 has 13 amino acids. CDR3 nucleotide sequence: TGTGCCAGCAGCGCGGACTTGGACACTGAAGCTTTCTTT. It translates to CASSADLDTEAFF. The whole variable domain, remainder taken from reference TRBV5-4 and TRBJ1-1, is ETGVTQSPTHLIKTRGQQVTLRCSSQSGHNTVSWYQQALGQGPQFIFQYYREEENGRGNFPPRFSGLQFPNYSSELNVNALELDDSALYLCASSADLDTEAFFGQGTRLTVV.